The clone carrying this T cell receptor beta chain occurred a few times. What it binds is not known. These data are taken from a study of cytomegalovirus exposure and HLA in healthy donors. General observations from the study: Previous analysis showed most TCR beta V segments were productive about 90% or about 30% of the time. It was shown in a later analysis that HLA-associated TCR beta chains were more clonally expanded than other, equally common chains.

CDR1 SGHDT and CDR2 YYEEEE come from the germline V gene. Trimming took off 4 bases at V and 1 base at J, with 8 bases between the two ends. The CDR3 sequence is 14 residues long. PCR involved 60 Vbeta and 13 Jbeta primers. Repertoires were generated with immunoSEQ multiplex PCR, while TCRdb's copy carries only in-frame clones and drops some. The top ten hold under 2% of the sample, which has about 180,000 clones, roughly 78% seen once. The sequencing input was PBMCs. The gene calls are TRBV5-6 and TRBJ2-2; the D is unclear. This clonotype was obtained from a woman in her thirties in good health and CMV-seronegative. CDR3 protein: CASSRGRNTGELFF. The CDR3 DNA reads as TGTGCCAGCAGCCGAGGTCGGAACACCGGGGAGCTGTTTTTT.